This T cell receptor (beta chain) was found in a study of T-cell memory formation after mild COVID-19. Study in general: TCR clusters were mostly donor specific.

Details on this clonotype: The target antigen is unknown.

Study-wide results and limits: Memory sampled before infection contained some responding clones, suggesting cross-reactive memory joined. Shrinking CD4+ clones resided mostly in CM and EM, and CD8+ ones in EMRA.

This CDR3 has 13 residues. The junction had 11 bases not matched to a gene; V was cut back by 6 bases and J by 10 bases. CDR1 is MNHNS, CDR2 SASEGT, per germline. 5'RACE with constant-segment primers built TCRalpha and TCRbeta cDNA libraries with UMIs. A single record per CDR3 protein comes from TCRdb applying MiXCR to the 5' RACE reads. Among about 240,000 distinct CDR3 sequences listed, approximately 9% were seen once. The sample comprised PBMCs or a T cell subset sorted from them (not recorded which). The origin of this receptor is a man aged 18 to 30 who had mild COVID-19 (a few samples of this study predate the infection). Cell type and time point are not known. The chain is built from TRBV6-1 and TRBJ2-5, with 7 positions matching TRBD2. CDR3 loop: CASSPTNRGDQYF. The DNA of the CDR3 is TGTGCCAGCAGCCCGACTAACCGGGGGGACCAGTACTTC.